The clone carrying this T cell receptor beta chain was counted ten times or more. The antigen remains undetermined. This CDR3 is also generated by other DNA sequences in the sample. This specimen belongs to a study of metastatic and nonmetastatic thyroid tumors. Study information: Repertoires from blood and tumor or nodule tissue of malignant and benign thyroid patients were compared.

Study-level points and caveats: For both blood and tumor, malignant thyroid tumors reportedly showed significantly higher TCR beta diversity than benign nodules did.

There were no patients who had received any treatment before thyroid surgery. V lost 2 bases, J lost 2 bases, and 7 bases lay in between. This CDR3 has 13 amino acids. Germline V gene data show CDR1 as SGHRS and CDR2 as YFSETQ. The authors' processing: Construction of a distant-metastasis classifier for papillary thyroid cancer relied on CDR3 differences across clinicopathological groups. TCRdb reassembled clones from the PCR reads with MiXCR. What appears here as the V and J calls and clone size reflects TCRdb's work, not the paper's. The data contain over 35,000 clones, about a sixth of them singletons.

The sample taken for sequencing was tumor tissue. The chain links TRBV5-1 to TRBJ2-5, with D hard to call. The TCR originated in a female donor with papillary thyroid cancer or a benign thyroid nodule (not recorded which). Some clones in this sample may be carry-over from other donors' samples. The CDR3 sequence is CASSFGQQETQYF. The CDR3 DNA reads TGCGCCAGCAGCTTCGGCCAGCAAGAGACCCAGTACTTC. Complete variable domain (other parts from reference TRBV5-1 and TRBJ2-5): KAGVTQTPRYLIKTRGQQVTLSCSPISGHRSVSWYQQTPGQGLQFLFEYFSETQRNKGNFPGRFSGRQFSNSRSEMNVSTLELGDSALYLCASSFGQQETQYFGPGTRLLVL.